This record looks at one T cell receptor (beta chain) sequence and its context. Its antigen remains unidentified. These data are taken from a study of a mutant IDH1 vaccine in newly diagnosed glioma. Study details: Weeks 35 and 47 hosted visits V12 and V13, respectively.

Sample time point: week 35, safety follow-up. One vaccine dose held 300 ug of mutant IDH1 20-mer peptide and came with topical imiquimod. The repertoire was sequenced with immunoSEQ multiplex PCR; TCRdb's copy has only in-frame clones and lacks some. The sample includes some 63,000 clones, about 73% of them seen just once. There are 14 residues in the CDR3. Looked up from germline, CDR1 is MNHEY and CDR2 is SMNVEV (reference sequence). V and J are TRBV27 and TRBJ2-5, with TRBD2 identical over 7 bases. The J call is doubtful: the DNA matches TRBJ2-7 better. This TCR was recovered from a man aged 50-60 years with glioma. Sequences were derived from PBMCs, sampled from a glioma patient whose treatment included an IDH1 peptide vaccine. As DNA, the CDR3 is TGTGCCAGCAGTCGAAATGGGGGGGGCTACGAGCAGTACTTC. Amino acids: CASSRNGGGYEQYF.